A single sample gave rise to the 26 T cell receptor beta chains below, sequenced in a study of CD8+ T cells in alopecia areata (dated by TCRdb to the late 2010s). The sample's time point label is to be understood as: more than three weeks on oral tofacitinib. The sample's treatment or condition label is to be understood as: oral pan-JAK inhibitor, 5-10 mg twice daily. Libraries came from the immunoSEQ multiplex PCR assay. RNA was extracted from all samples and reverse transcribed into cDNA as template for TCR sequencing. TCRdb took over this immuneACCESS table, retaining in-frame rearrangements with V and J assigned. Such tables are incomplete; in checked studies, under half of the missing clones stem from an unresolved V gene, and the remainder is unexplained. For this sample the table gives 130,000 to 150,000 clones, of which 80% to 90% were detected only once. The ten largest account for approximately 25% of the sample.

The sequencing here drew on CD8+ T cells sorted from blood, taken at week 4, from a patient treated with tofacitinib. The receptors were gathered from a human donor with alopecia areata.

The chain employs TRBV7-9 and TRBJ2-1, with D unclear. Germline-derived CDR1 and CDR2 are SEHNR and FQNEAQ (reference sequence). Trimming pared 5 bases from V and 7 bases from J, leaving 9 bases between. The CDR3 is 12 amino acids. The CDR3 sequence: CASSRGANEQFF. For the CDR3, the DNA is TGTGCCAGCAGCCGAGGAGCAAATGAGCAGTTCTTC.

The rearrangement joins TRBV9 to TRBJ2-3; D is unclear. This CDR3 is built from 12 residues. Trimming left V 5 bases short and J 4 bases short, with 8 bases between. Germline CDR1 SGDLS, CDR2 YYNGEE. The CDR3 nucleotides read TGTGCCAGCAGGGATATTGCAGATACGCAGTATTTT. Translated: CASRDIADTQYF.

In this sample, this clone turned up once. This chain joins TRBV7-8 and TRBJ1-5, with D perhaps TRBD1 (5 bases). The CDR3 covers 14 residues. Germline V gene data show CDR1 as SGHVS and CDR2 as FQNEAQ. V was clipped by 1 base and J by 6 bases, with 10 bases between them. CDR3 sequence: CASSLGSGTQPQHF. CDR3 coding DNA: TGTGCCAGCAGCTTAGGGTCAGGGACTCAGCCCCAGCATTTT.

The CDR3 sequence is CSAPTDTQYF. The CDR3 nucleotides are TGCAGTGCCCCTACAGATACGCAGTATTTT. The rearrangement links TRBV20-1 to TRBJ2-3; D gene ambiguous. The CDR3 has 10 amino acids. Trimming left V 6 bases short and J 3 bases short, with 4 bases between. In germline, CDR1 is DFQATT, CDR2 SNEGSKA (reference sequence).

The V call is TRBV2, the J call TRBJ2-5, with 7 bases matching TRBD2. The V gene's germline CDR1 is SNHLY and CDR2 FYNNEI. This CDR3 has 17 residues. V was clipped by 6 bases and J by 5 bases; unmatched bases: 18. The CDR3 loop reads CASRDPSGTTSWETQYF. The CDR3 DNA follows: TGTGCCAGCAGGGATCCCTCCGGGACTACGAGTTGGGAGACCCAGTACTTC.

DNA for the CDR3: TGTGCCAGCAGTTACTCGACTAGCGGGGGGGAGACCCAGTACTTC. Amino acid sequence: CASSYSTSGGETQYF. V and J are TRBV6-5 and TRBJ2-5, with 13 bases that match TRBD2. CDR1 is MNHEY and CDR2 is SVGAGI in the germline V gene. The CDR3 is 15 amino acids. With 0 bases clipped from V and 5 bases from J, the junction kept 0 bases outside the gene matches.

The chain combines TRBV7-9 with TRBJ2-7, with D perhaps matching TRBD2 (5 bases). Germline V gene lookup returns CDR1 SEHNR and CDR2 FQNEAQ (reference sequence). Trimming removed 5 bases from V and 6 bases from J, with 20 bases in between. The CDR3 length is 15 residues. DNA for the CDR3: TGTGCCAGCAGCCTCGCTCCACGGGGTAATCGCGAGCAGTACTTC. Translation: CASSLAPRGNREQYF.

The CDR3 sequence: CASIPGLANTGELFF. For the CDR3, the DNA is TGCGCCAGCATTCCCGGACTAGCGAACACCGGGGAGCTGTTTTTT. The chain links TRBV10-2 to TRBJ2-2, with 7 positions matching TRBD2. The CDR3 spans 15 residues. Germline V CDR1 and CDR2: WSHSY, SAAADI. Trimming removed 7 bases from V and 0 bases from J; junction bases left unmatched: 5.

V usage is TRBV4-1 and J usage is TRBJ2-7; D is undetermined. V dropped 1 base and J dropped 7 bases, with 11 bases sitting between them. This CDR3 has 13 amino acids. Germline loops: CDR1 MGHRA, CDR2 YSYEKL. CDR3 in amino acids: CASSQGAGWEQYF. The CDR3 DNA follows: TGCGCCAGCAGCCAAGGAGCCGGGTGGGAGCAGTACTTC.

J is TRBJ2-3 and V is TRBV15; D ambiguous. The germline V gene has CDR1 LNHNV and CDR2 YYDKDF (reference sequence). The CDR3 is 13 amino acids. The V end was cut by 3 bases, the J end by 3 bases, with 7 bases between. The CDR3, as DNA: TGTGCCACCAGCAGTGTTGGTACAGATACGCAGTATTTT. Protein: CATSSVGTDTQYF.

The chain combines TRBV29-1 with TRBJ2-3; 15 bases line up with TRBD2. The CDR3 has 16 amino acids. Germline V gene lookup returns CDR1 SQVTM and CDR2 ANQGSEA. Trimming removed 5 bases from V and 3 bases from J; junction bases left unmatched: 6. CDR3: CSVPGLAGGQTDTQYF. The CDR3 DNA sequence: TGCAGCGTTCCAGGACTAGCGGGGGGGCAAACAGATACGCAGTATTTT.

This clone was recorded many times. The CDR3, as DNA: TGTGCCTGGGCACATAACCAAGAGACCCAGTACTTC. This encodes CAWAHNQETQYF. J is TRBJ2-5 and V is TRBV30; D remains unclear. V was cut by 5 bases and J by 0 bases, with 7 bases left in between. This CDR3 has 12 residues. Germline assignment: CDR1 GTSNPN and CDR2 SVGIG (reference sequence).

The genes are TRBV4-3 and TRBJ2-2; D is unresolved. Deletions cut 0 bases from V and 4 bases from J, with 6 bases between. The germline V gene has CDR1 LGHNA and CDR2 YSLEER. This CDR3 region has 14 residues. CDR3 nucleotide sequence: TGCGCCAGCAGCCAAGATACGGCCACCGGGGAGCTGTTTTTT. This encodes CASSQDTATGELFF.

V usage is TRBV9 and J usage is TRBJ1-2; tentative D call: TRBD1 (5 bases). CDR1 and CDR2 from the germline V gene are SGDLS and YYNGEE. This CDR3 has 16 residues. V lost 0 bases, J lost 7 bases, and 19 bases lay in between. The CDR3 coding sequence is TGTGCCAGCAGCGTAGGGTTACAAGTAGGGACGTCTGGCTACACCTTC. Translating gives CASSVGLQVGTSGYTF.

V is TRBV19 and J is TRBJ2-7; 7 bases align to TRBD2. V shed 2 bases and J 1 base; nucleotides not matched to a gene: 2. The CDR3 covers 14 residues. Per germline, CDR1 LNHDA and CDR2 SQIVND (reference sequence). CDR3 sequence reads: CASSILGGSYEQYF. Written as DNA, the CDR3 is TGTGCCAGTAGTATACTGGGAGGGTCCTACGAGCAGTACTTC.

The chain uses TRBV4-1 and TRBJ2-7; D is unclear. Germline V CDR1 and CDR2: MGHRA, YSYEKL. V lost 0 bases and J 7 bases, leaving 19 bases between the germline ends. This CDR3 has 16 amino acids. CDR3 sequence reads: CASSQDPNFPPREQYF. DNA for the CDR3: TGCGCCAGCAGCCAAGATCCGAATTTTCCACCGCGGGAGCAGTACTTC.

This clone was found a few times. The chain uses TRBV13 and TRBJ2-3, with no clear D. The germline gives CDR1 PRHDT, CDR2 FYEKMQ (reference sequence). Deletions cut 4 bases from V and 6 bases from J, with 11 bases between. There are 13 residues in the CDR3. CDR3 nucleotide sequence: TGTGCCAGCAGCTCCGACATCACGGATACGCAGTATTTT. It translates to CASSSDITDTQYF.

The genes are TRBV27 and TRBJ2-4; 9 nucleotides line up with TRBD1. V trimming: 5 bases; J trimming: 5 bases; junction bases outside the gene matches: 4. This CDR3 has 14 residues. The germline V gene has CDR1 MNHEY and CDR2 SMNVEV (reference sequence). The CDR3 coding sequence is TGTGCCAGCAGTCTCCGGACAGGGGAAAACATTCAGTACTTC. It codes for CASSLRTGENIQYF.

This clone was counted a few times. The V and J genes are TRBV29-1 and TRBJ2-3; TRBD1 aligns across 8 bases. V shed 0 bases and J 0 bases; nucleotides not matched to a gene: 8. The germline V gene encodes CDR1 SQVTM and CDR2 ANQGSEA. The CDR3 loop spans 17 amino acids. The CDR3 nucleotides read TGCAGCGTTGAAGACCACGACAGGGGATGGAGCACAGATACGCAGTATTTT. Residues: CSVEDHDRGWSTDTQYF.

The chain has TRBV29-1 and TRBJ2-5; D might be TRBD2 (7 bases). The CDR3 consists of 12 residues. V was pared by 6 bases and J by 4 bases, with 12 bases between. Germline lookup yields CDR1 SQVTM and CDR2 ANQGSEA. The CDR3 protein is CSVVGGGETQYF. The CDR3 DNA follows: TGCAGCGTGGTAGGGGGGGGAGAGACCCAGTACTTC.

The rearrangement links TRBV4-1 to TRBJ2-3, with D perhaps given as TRBD1 or TRBD2 (6 bases each). The CDR3 is 15 residues long. Germline V gives CDR1 MGHRA, CDR2 YSYEKL. Trimming shortened V by 0 bases and J by 4 bases, and 11 bases separated the two germline ends. The CDR3 loop is CASSQDVGGSDTQYF. Written as DNA, the CDR3 is TGCGCCAGCAGCCAAGATGTCGGGGGCTCAGATACGCAGTATTTT.

The chain recombines TRBV6-6 with TRBJ1-1; D unresolved. Trimming removed 8 bases from V and 2 bases from J, with 9 bases in between. Germline V gene lookup returns CDR1 MNHNY and CDR2 SVGAGI (reference sequence). The CDR3 consists of 12 residues. The CDR3 loop is CASVPSNTEAFF. In DNA form, the CDR3 reads TGTGCCAGCGTACCCTCAAACACTGAAGCTTTCTTT.

The sample holds a few counts of this clone. V and J are TRBV7-9 and TRBJ2-6, with D possibly being TRBD1 or TRBD2 (5 bases each). CDR3 length: 13 residues. Germline values: CDR1 SEHNR, CDR2 FQNEAQ (reference sequence). The V and J ends lost 5 bases and 8 bases respectively, with 10 bases between them. The CDR3, as DNA: TGTGCCAGCAGCACCGGGACGTCCAACGTCCTGACTTTC. This encodes CASSTGTSNVLTF.

The chain has TRBV11-3 and TRBJ2-1, with unresolved D. The CDR3 is made up of 12 amino acids. CDR1 SGHNT and CDR2 YENEEA come from the germline V gene. V was clipped by 5 bases and J by 4 bases, with 6 bases between them. The CDR3 region is CASSDRYNEQFF. CDR3 DNA: TGTGCCAGCAGCGATAGATACAATGAGCAGTTCTTC.

This clone was seen many times. The V call is TRBV18, the J call TRBJ2-7; no clear D gene. This CDR3 region has 13 residues. CDR1 KGHSH and CDR2 LQKENI come from the germline V gene. Trimming cost V 3 bases and J 0 bases, with 6 bases left between them. CDR3 residues: CASSPPSSYEQYF. The DNA of the CDR3 is TGTGCCAGCTCACCCCCTAGCTCCTACGAGCAGTACTTC.

V gene TRBV7-9 combines with J gene TRBJ2-1, with 8 nucleotides matching TRBD1. The germline gives CDR1 SEHNR, CDR2 FQNEAQ (reference sequence). The junction had 5 bases not matched to a gene; V was cut back by 5 bases and J by 2 bases. The CDR3 length is 15 residues. CDR3 region: CASSHRDRTYNEQFF. In DNA form, the CDR3 reads TGTGCCAGCAGCCACCGGGACAGGACCTACAATGAGCAGTTCTTC. The full variable domain, completed using reference TRBV7-9 and TRBJ2-1, is DTGVSQNPRHKITKRGQNVTFRCDPISEHNRLYWYRQTLGQGPEFLTYFQNEAQLEKSRLLSDRFSAERPKGSFSTLEIQRTEQGDSAMYLCASSHRDRTYNEQFFGPGTRLTVL.